A selection of T cell receptor beta chains follows, all from one sample in a study of control samples from healthy donors and cancer patients. Sequenced by immunoSEQ multiplex PCR; TCRdb stores in-frame clones only, minus some. The sample lists roughly 400,000 clones; approximately 92% were seen once. Sequenced sample: PBMCs. These receptors originate from a man aged 40-55 years with head and neck cancer. The CDR3 runs from the conserved cysteine through the conserved F or W.

CDR3 length: 16
V gene: TRBV5-1
J gene: TRBJ2-3
CDR3 protein: CASSLVVTGGTDTQYF

CDR3 length: 13
V gene: TRBV12-3/TRBV12-4
J gene: TRBJ2-3
CDR3 protein: CASSLTSTDTQYF

CDR3 length: 11
V gene: TRBV3-1/TRBV3-2
J gene: TRBJ2-6
CDR3 protein: CASSLERVLTF

CDR3 length: 13
V gene: TRBV11-3
J gene: TRBJ2-5
CDR3 protein: CASSKEGQETQYF

CDR3 length: 16
V gene: TRBV9
J gene: TRBJ2-1
CDR3 protein: CASSVGGQSIYNEQFF

CDR3 length: 16
V gene: TRBV13
J gene: TRBJ2-5
CDR3 protein: CASSLNPSGRLGTQYF

CDR3 length: 15
V gene: TRBV6-5
J gene: TRBJ1-5
CDR3 protein: CASSPGQGAHQPQHF

CDR3 length: 16
V gene: TRBV9
J gene: TRBJ2-2
CDR3 protein: CASSVVGTGNTGELFF

CDR3 length: 14
V gene: TRBV4-1
J gene: TRBJ2-3
CDR3 protein: CASSQDQRTDTQYF

CDR3 length: 13
V gene: TRBV2
J gene: TRBJ1-4
CDR3 protein: CASSDLWGEKLFF

CDR3 length: 15
V gene: TRBV30
J gene: TRBJ2-7
CDR3 protein: CAWSASRLAGGEQYF

CDR3 length: 12
V gene: TRBV4-1
J gene: TRBJ1-3
CDR3 protein: CASSQLGNTIYF

CDR3 length: 13
V gene: TRBV29-1
J gene: TRBJ2-2
CDR3 protein: CSVGGSYTGELFF

CDR3 length: 14
V gene: TRBV18
J gene: TRBJ1-5
CDR3 protein: CASSPKDTNQPQHF

CDR3 length: 15
V gene: TRBV4-3
J gene: TRBJ2-7
CDR3 protein: CASSQDPGVNYEQYF

CDR3 length: 15
V gene: TRBV11-2
J gene: TRBJ1-5
CDR3 protein: CASSLNRGGNQPQHF

CDR3 length: 17
V gene: TRBV19
J gene: TRBJ2-2
CDR3 protein: CASSIGSGDISTGELFF

CDR3 length: 10
V gene: TRBV12-5
J gene: TRBJ1-2
CDR3 protein: CASGLRGYTF

CDR3 length: 16
V gene: TRBV4-3
J gene: TRBJ1-6
CDR3 protein: CASSQDSGEGNSPLHF

CDR3 length: 18
V gene: TRBV24-1
J gene: TRBJ1-3
CDR3 protein: CATSDFFPDKLSGNTIYF

CDR3 length: 13
V gene: TRBV14
J gene: TRBJ1-1
CDR3 protein: CASSHQGFSEAFF

CDR3 length: 12
V gene: TRBV10-2
J gene: TRBJ2-1
CDR3 protein: CASNQGANEQFF

CDR3 length: 17
V gene: TRBV30
J gene: TRBJ2-3
CDR3 protein: CAWSVLKGARGTDTQYF

CDR3 length: 17
V gene: TRBV30
J gene: TRBJ1-5
CDR3 protein: CAWSGYRGPYSNQPQHF

CDR3 length: 17
V gene: TRBV7-8
J gene: TRBJ1-6
CDR3 protein: CASSLAVSGAGNSPLHF

CDR3 length: 16
V gene: TRBV4-3
J gene: TRBJ1-2
CDR3 protein: CASSQGAPDRGAITAF

CDR3 length: 16
V gene: TRBV19
J gene: TRBJ1-1
CDR3 protein: CASSPRTGGMNTEAFF

CDR3 length: 12
V gene: TRBV30
J gene: TRBJ2-7
CDR3 protein: CAWSEGSYEQYF

CDR3 length: 15
V gene: TRBV11-2
J gene: TRBJ1-6
CDR3 protein: CASSLRGAVNSPLHF